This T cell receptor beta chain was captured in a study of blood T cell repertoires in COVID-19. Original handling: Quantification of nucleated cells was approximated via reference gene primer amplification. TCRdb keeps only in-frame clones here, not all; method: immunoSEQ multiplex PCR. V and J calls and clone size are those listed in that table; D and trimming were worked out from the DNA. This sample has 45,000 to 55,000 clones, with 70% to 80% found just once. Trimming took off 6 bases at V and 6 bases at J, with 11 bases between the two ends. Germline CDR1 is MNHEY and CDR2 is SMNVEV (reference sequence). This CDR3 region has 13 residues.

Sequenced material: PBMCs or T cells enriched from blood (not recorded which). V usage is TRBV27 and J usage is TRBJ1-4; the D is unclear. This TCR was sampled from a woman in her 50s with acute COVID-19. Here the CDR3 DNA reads TGTGCCAGCAGGGGAGCTTGGGATGAAAAACTGTTTTTT. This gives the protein CASRGAWDEKLFF.